The source of this T cell receptor beta chain is a study of blood T cell repertoires in COVID-19. Enrollees, about 18 to 89 years old, lived in about two dozen US areas. Cohort 3 donors were reported recovered after two negative PCRs, clearance, or symptom resolution. Using immunoSEQ multiplex PCR, the repertoire was profiled, and TCRdb retains in-frame clones only, with some absent. The repertoire holds a few hundred thousand clones, with less than 90% as singletons. The TCR originated in a woman in her thirties or forties who had recovered from COVID-19. Material for sequencing was PBMCs or T cells enriched from blood (not recorded which).

The CDR3 nucleotides are TGTGCCTCCTCCGAGGGACAAGAGACCCAGTACTTC. It is translated as CASSEGQETQYF. The genes are TRBV30 and TRBJ2-5, with D maybe TRBD2 (5 bases). The V gene lost 7 bases and the J gene lost 2 bases, with 11 bases spanning the gap. Germline V lookup: CDR1 GTSNPN, CDR2 SVGIG (reference sequence). This CDR3 has 12 residues.